These 21 T cell receptor beta chains originate from one sample sequenced in a study of blood T cell repertoires in COVID-19. TCRdb's table, derived via immunoSEQ multiplex PCR, lists solely in-frame clones and lacks some. Here the sample spans more than 95,000 clones, around 89% being singletons. The specimen sequenced was peripheral blood. Every receptor here comes from a woman aged 55-70 years with acute or convalescent COVID-19.

The chain combines TRBV5-1 with TRBJ2-1; TRBD2 matches at 13 bases. The CDR3 is made up of 15 amino acids. The V gene's germline CDR1 is SGHRS and CDR2 YFSETQ. Trimming removed 0 bases from V and 12 bases from J; junction bases left unmatched: 6. In DNA, the CDR3 is TGCGCCAGCAGCTTGGTAGGTCGGACTAGCGGGGGGCAGTTCTTC. Its translation: CASSLVGRTSGGQFF.

The chain employs TRBV6-5 and TRBJ1-2, with D possibly TRBD1 on 5 matching bases. The CDR3 covers 14 residues. Deletions cut 4 bases from V and 4 bases from J, with 13 bases between. The germline CDR1 and CDR2 sequences are MNHEY and SVGAGI. This CDR3 reads CASSFRERSYGYTF. The CDR3 DNA reads TGTGCCAGCAGTTTCAGGGAACGTTCCTATGGCTACACCTTC.

J is TRBJ1-1 and V is TRBV25-1; D is unresolved. V lost 5 bases to trimming and J lost 0 bases, with 13 bases between them. Looked up from germline, CDR1 is MGHDK and CDR2 is SYGVNS. This CDR3 spans 15 amino acids. CDR3 residues: CASSFGPKMNTEAFF. The CDR3 bases are TGTGCCAGCAGTTTCGGTCCAAAAATGAACACTGAAGCTTTCTTT.

This rearrangement joins TRBV19 to TRBJ1-1, with D possibly being TRBD1 (5 bases). Germline assignment: CDR1 LNHDA and CDR2 SQIVND (reference sequence). Trimming cost V 9 bases and J 0 bases, with 11 bases left between them. The length of the CDR3 is 13 residues. The CDR3 DNA reads as TGTGCCAGCAATAGGGGTTTGAACACTGAAGCTTTCTTT. It encodes CASNRGLNTEAFF.

With respect to this clone: Germline is not matched at one junction end, which may reflect a read error. The chain employs TRBV2 and TRBJ1-2; D is unclear. The CDR3 is 12 amino acids. The germline CDR1 and CDR2 sequences are SNHLY and FYNNEI. In nucleotides, the CDR3 is TGTGCCAGCAGTACCAATCCTGGGCAGCGGTCGTTC. Translated, it gives CASSTNPGQRSF.

The V call is TRBV6-5, the J call TRBJ1-2; D not resolved. The V end was cut by 0 bases, the J end by 5 bases, with 13 bases between. This CDR3 is 15 amino acids long. Germline assignment: CDR1 MNHEY and CDR2 SVGAGI. The CDR3 region has the DNA TGTGCCAGCAGTTACTCGACAATTGCCCGATATGGCTACACCTTC. It specifies CASSYSTIARYGYTF.

The CDR3 loop is CASSPPSGLYNEQFF. The CDR3 bases are TGTGCCAGCTCACCACCTAGCGGCCTCTACAATGAGCAGTTCTTC. The chain links TRBV18 to TRBJ2-1; tentative D call: TRBD2 (6 bases). The V gene lost 0 bases and the J gene lost 3 bases, with 9 bases spanning the gap. The CDR3 runs 15 residues. Germline CDR1 and CDR2: KGHSH and LQKENI.

The rearrangement links TRBV6-5 to TRBJ2-2, with 9 bases aligning to TRBD1. Germline V lookup: CDR1 MNHEY, CDR2 SVGAGI. V was clipped by 6 bases and J by 7 bases; unmatched bases: 6. The CDR3 totals 14 residues. In nucleotides, the CDR3 is TGTGCCAGCAGACAGGGGGCTTCTGGCGGGGAGCTGTTTTTT. It translates to CASRQGASGGELFF.

The chain links TRBV7-8 to TRBJ2-7; 10 nucleotides agree with TRBD2. CDR3 length equals 15 residues. In germline, CDR1 is SGHVS, CDR2 FQNEAQ. V gave up 4 bases and J gave up 7 bases; unmatched junction bases: 10. In DNA form, the CDR3 reads TGTGCCAGCAGCTCAGCGGGAGGGAAAGCGGTAGAGCAGTACGTC. It is translated as CASSSAGGKAVEQYV.

V gene TRBV10-3 combines with J gene TRBJ1-3; 9 positions match TRBD1. With V trimmed by 2 bases and J by 3 bases, 5 bases remained unmatched. The germline gives CDR1 ENHRY, CDR2 SYGVKD. The CDR3 is 16 residues long. The CDR3 region is CAISEGDRVFGNTIYF. The CDR3 DNA reads as TGTGCCATCAGTGAGGGGGACAGGGTATTTGGAAACACCATATATTTT.

The chain links TRBV19 to TRBJ2-2; tentative D call: TRBD1 (5 bases). This CDR3 region has 18 residues. The germline V and J ends were trimmed by 1 base and 1 base, with 16 bases remaining between them. CDR1 and CDR2 from the germline V gene are LNHDA and SQIVND (reference sequence). CDR3 amino acids: CASSIVNWGEENTGELFF. CDR3 DNA: TGTGCCAGTAGTATAGTTAACTGGGGCGAAGAGAACACCGGGGAGCTGTTTTTT.

The chain joins TRBV5-1 to TRBJ2-3; 8 bases are a match to TRBD2. This CDR3 comprises 16 residues. V shed 6 bases and J 0 bases; nucleotides not matched to a gene: 9. Germline-derived CDR1 and CDR2 are SGHRS and YFSETQ. CDR3 sequence: CASTSGGALSTDTQYF. In DNA form, the CDR3 reads TGCGCCAGCACCTCGGGGGGGGCCTTGAGCACAGATACGCAGTATTTT.

The V gene is TRBV27, the J gene TRBJ2-4; D may be TRBD1 (5 bases). The ends were cut back, 3 bases at V and 0 bases at J, with 12 bases in the middle. The CDR3 has 16 residues. Germline V gene sequence: CDR1 MNHEY, CDR2 SMNVEV (reference sequence). CDR3 coding DNA: TGTGCCAGCAGTTTTTTGACAGCCCTAGCCAAAAACATTCAGTACTTC. Its translation: CASSFLTALAKNIQYF.

This rearrangement joins TRBV7-8 to TRBJ1-4; D is undetermined. CDR3 length: 13 residues. CDR1 and CDR2 (germline): SGHVS, FQNEAQ. Trimming removed 2 bases at V and 7 bases at J, with 8 bases between. CDR3 in DNA: TGTGCCAGCAGCTTATTACGGAGTGAAAAACTGTTTTTT. This gives the protein CASSLLRSEKLFF.

J is TRBJ1-4 and V is TRBV5-4, with 8 bases identical to TRBD1. V shed 4 bases, J shed 12 bases, and the junction held 5 bases outside the gene matches. The germline V gene has CDR1 SGHNT and CDR2 YYREEE (reference sequence). This CDR3 is 12 amino acids long. CDR3 in amino acids: CASSLGQDELFF. The CDR3 DNA reads as TGTGCCAGCAGCCTGGGACAGGATGAACTGTTTTTT. The entire variable domain, with the rest obtained from reference TRBV5-4 and TRBJ1-4, is as follows: ETGVTQSPTHLIKTRGQQVTLRCSSQSGHNTVSWYQQALGQGPQFIFQYYREEENGRGNFPPRFSGLQFPNYSSELNVNALELDDSALYLCASSLGQDELFFGSGTQLSVL.

By proportion, this clone is medium-sized. The J gene is TRBJ1-1, the V gene TRBV24-1; 7 nucleotides match TRBD1. In germline, CDR1 is KGHDR, CDR2 SFDVKD. The CDR3 runs 13 residues. With V trimmed by 7 bases and J by 1 base, 2 bases remained unmatched. This chain's CDR3 is CATRDRSNTEAFF. The CDR3 DNA is TGTGCCACCAGGGACAGGTCGAACACTGAAGCTTTCTTT.

V is TRBV9 and J is TRBJ2-1, with 7 bases aligning to TRBD2. This CDR3 has 16 amino acids. V trimming: 0 bases; J trimming: 8 bases; junction bases outside the gene matches: 11. Looked up from germline, CDR1 is SGDLS and CDR2 is YYNGEE. Here the CDR3 DNA reads TGTGCCAGCAGCGTAGAGGGACTACCCGGGAGTGATGAGCAGTTCTTC. Protein product: CASSVEGLPGSDEQFF.

This chain links TRBV6-1 with TRBJ2-7, with D possibly matching TRBD1 (6 bases). Per the germline V gene, CDR1 is MNHNS and CDR2 is SASEGT. V dropped 3 bases and J dropped 3 bases, with 15 bases sitting between them. This CDR3 comprises 15 residues. The CDR3 nucleotides are TGTGCCAGCAGTGACCGCAGGGGCTACATCTACGAGCAGTACGTC. It translates to CASSDRRGYIYEQYV.

The rearrangement links TRBV19 to TRBJ1-2, with unresolved D. The CDR3 covers 15 residues. CDR1 is LNHDA and CDR2 is SQIVND in the germline V gene (reference sequence). V lost 6 bases to trimming and J lost 2 bases, with 16 bases between them. CDR3 DNA: TGTGCCAGTAGCCGGGGTAGGAAGCTGAACTATGGCTACACCTTC. Its translation is CASSRGRKLNYGYTF.

The gene calls are TRBV5-1 and TRBJ2-7; D might be TRBD1 (6 bases). The germline V gene has CDR1 SGHRS and CDR2 YFSETQ. V lost 3 bases and J 6 bases, leaving 13 bases between the germline ends. The CDR3 is 13 amino acids. In DNA form, the CDR3 reads TGCGCCAGCAGCTCCAATGAAGGGGGCGAGCAGTACTTC. Its protein product is CASSSNEGGEQYF. Using reference TRBV5-1 and TRBJ2-7 for the parts outside the CDR3, the full variable domain is KAGVTQTPRYLIKTRGQQVTLSCSPISGHRSVSWYQQTPGQGLQFLFEYFSETQRNKGNFPGRFSGRQFSNSRSEMNVSTLELGDSALYLCASSSNEGGEQYFGPGTRLTVT.

About this clone: A junction end diverges from the germline sequence, so it may reflect a read error. The chain is built from TRBV6-5 and TRBJ1-6, with D tentatively TRBD1 (5 bases). CDR1 is MNHEY, CDR2 SVGAGI, per germline. CDR3 length: 15 amino acids. The CDR3 here is CASSHSVGEVSPLHF. For the CDR3, the DNA is TGTGCCAGCAGTCACTCGGTAGGGGAGGTGTCACCCCTCCACTTT.